The source of this T cell receptor beta chain is a study of human T cells and chemical hapten exposure. The CDR3 consists of 16 residues. The J segment lost 5 bases and the V segment lost 6 bases, leaving 12 bases of the junction unmatched. Per germline, CDR1 MNHEY and CDR2 SVGEGT. In its sample, this clonotype was seen a few times. TCRdb independently ran MiXCR on the RACE reads; one entry per CDR3 protein. The sample carries under 120,000 distinct CDR3 sequences, 11% recorded once. The time point was: patch test 1, 2 weeks after DPC sensitization. Treatment of the sample: therapeutic diphenylcyclopropenone sensitization with weekly scalp DPC.

The chain uses TRBV6-2 or TRBV6-3 and TRBJ2-1, with 8 nucleotides matching TRBD2. This TCR was sampled from a woman in her 40s with alopecia areata. Some clones in this sample may be carry-over from other donors' samples. The sample consisted of whole blood, taken in connection with sensitization to the hapten diphenylcyclopropenone (DPC). DNA for the CDR3: TGTGCCAGCAGGGCATACGGGGGGGCGACCCACAATGAGCAGTTCTTC. Amino acids: CASRAYGGATHNEQFF.